Below, 13 T cell receptor beta chains from the same sample are listed, as sequenced in a study of T cells in Graves' hyperthyroidism and ophthalmopathy. The investigators amplified TCR beta CDR3 regions from RNA transcripts. A set of HTBI primers served as the primers for a first-round RT-PCR of the TCR CDR3. Each CDR3 protein gets one entry after TCRdb re-called the multiplex PCR reads with MiXCR. The sample includes 600,000 to 900,000 distinct CDR3 sequences, 16% of them seen just once. Sequenced material: blood. These TCRs come from a man aged 18 to 29 with Graves' hyperthyroidism.

In its sample, this clonotype was seen a few times. The junction does not match germline at one end; this may be a read error. The gene calls are TRBV28 and TRBJ2-1; D perhaps matches TRBD1 (5 bases). The CDR3 totals 13 residues. The germline CDR1 and CDR2 sequences are MDHEN and SYDVKM. CDR3 amino acids: CVSSSPGLGEQFF. The CDR3 DNA reads TGTGTCAGCAGTTCCCCAGGGCTCGGGGAGCAGTTCTTC.

This sequence joins TRBV10-3 and TRBJ2-2, with a tentative D call TRBD1 (5 bases). The CDR3 spans 13 residues. Looked up from germline, CDR1 is ENHRY and CDR2 is SYGVKD. Deletions cut 4 bases from V and 4 bases from J, with 7 bases between. The CDR3 coding sequence is TGTGCCATCAGTGGGGGCGGCACCGGGGAGCTGTTTTTT. Protein product: CAISGGGTGELFF.

This clonotype was seen ten or more times. This chain connects TRBV29-1 to TRBJ1-1, with D maybe TRBD1 (5 bases). Germline CDR1 and CDR2: SQVTM and ANQGSEA. Trimming left V 5 bases short and J 0 bases short, with 10 bases between. CDR3 length: 13 residues. The CDR3 sequence is CSVQGRMNTEAFF. CDR3 coding DNA: TGCAGCGTTCAGGGCAGAATGAACACTGAAGCTTTCTTT.

This rearrangement joins TRBV24-1 to TRBJ1-5; TRBD1 agrees at 8 bases. Germline CDR1 is KGHDR and CDR2 is SFDVKD. V was pared by 6 bases and J by 3 bases, with 9 bases of the junction left unmatched. The length of the CDR3 is 16 residues. This CDR3 reads CATSSRGQGANQPQHF. In DNA form, the CDR3 reads TGTGCCACCAGTTCCCGGGGGCAGGGGGCCAATCAGCCCCAGCATTTT.

This clonotype came up many times. The chain uses TRBV27 and TRBJ1-1; a possible D gene is TRBD1 (6 bases). Germline CDR1 is MNHEY and CDR2 is SMNVEV (reference sequence). The CDR3 has 12 amino acids. Trimming took 5 bases from V and 12 from J, leaving 16 bases between them. The CDR3 DNA follows: TGTGCCAGCAGTCCTCAAGGAGGGGGGACTTTCTTT. It yields the protein CASSPQGGGTFF.

This chain connects TRBV6-1 to TRBJ1-2; no clear D gene. Trimming pared 5 bases from V and 3 bases from J, leaving 16 bases between. Germline CDR1 MNHNS, CDR2 SASEGT. This CDR3 comprises 15 residues. As DNA, the CDR3 is TGTGCCAGCAGTACTACCGAGCTCGCCTACTATGGCTACACCTTC. This codes for CASSTTELAYYGYTF.

This clonotype was counted at least ten times. The V and J genes are TRBV12-3 or TRBV12-4 and TRBJ2-7; a possible D gene is TRBD1 (5 bases). This CDR3 has 14 amino acids. Trimming removed 3 bases from V and 3 bases from J, with 12 bases in between. The CDR3 is CASSLGPPGYEQYF. Here the CDR3 DNA reads TGTGCCAGCAGTTTGGGGCCGCCGGGCTACGAGCAGTACTTC.

The rearrangement uses TRBV7-6 and TRBJ1-1; D is unclear. CDR1 and CDR2 (germline): SGHVS, FNYEAQ. The CDR3 length is 14 residues. The V and J ends lost 4 bases and 1 base respectively, with 10 bases between them. CDR3 residues: CASSSGRENTEAFF. In DNA, the CDR3 is TGTGCCAGCAGCTCCGGGAGGGAGAACACTGAAGCTTTCTTT.

The table lists this clonotype with a count of one. One end of the junction does not line up with germline, which may come from a read error. V usage is TRBV28 and J usage is TRBJ2-2, with 7 bases that match TRBD2. This CDR3 is built from 14 residues. The germline gives CDR1 MDHEN, CDR2 SYDVKM. DNA of the CDR3: TGTGCCAGCAGTCCCACCGGGGGGACCGGGGAGCCGTTTTTT. Residues: CASSPTGGTGEPFF.

V gene TRBV15 combines with J gene TRBJ2-7; the D is unclear. The V and J ends lost 0 bases and 7 bases respectively, with 13 bases between them. This CDR3 spans 14 amino acids. Germline CDR1 LNHNV, CDR2 YYDKDF (reference sequence). CDR3 region: CATSRDPSRPEQYF. In nucleotides, the CDR3 is TGTGCCACCAGCAGAGATCCCAGTAGACCAGAGCAGTACTTC.

The chain combines TRBV6-6 with TRBJ2-1, with 11 bases matching TRBD2. The V gene end was trimmed by 2 bases and the J gene end by 7 bases; junction bases not matched to a gene: 10. This CDR3 region has 17 residues. Germline lookup yields CDR1 MNHNY and CDR2 SVGAGI (reference sequence). The DNA of the CDR3 is TGTGCCAGCAGTTACCTCAAACTAGCGGGAGTAACGAATGAGCAGTTCTTC. Translation: CASSYLKLAGVTNEQFF.

The chain carries TRBV19 and TRBJ2-7; 8 positions agree with TRBD2. This CDR3 is 15 amino acids long. Germline CDR1 and CDR2: LNHDA and SQIVND (reference sequence). Trimming took 4 bases from V and 2 from J; bases not matched to a gene: 7. The CDR3 reads CASSTTGGKAYEQYF. CDR3 bases: TGTGCCAGTAGTACTACGGGGGGGAAAGCCTACGAGCAGTACTTC.

This clonotype came up many times. The chain combines TRBV7-2 with TRBJ2-5; D ambiguous. With 0 bases removed from V and 2 bases from J, the gap between germline ends came to 10 bases. Germline-derived CDR1 and CDR2 are SGHTA and FQGNSA. This CDR3 has 15 amino acids. The CDR3 nucleotides read TGTGCCAGCAGCTTAGCAGGATGGCCTCAAGAGACCCAGTACTTC. This encodes CASSLAGWPQETQYF.